Here is one TCR beta chain with its context. This entry belongs to a study of cytomegalovirus exposure and HLA in healthy donors. Germline V gene data show CDR1 as SGHRS and CDR2 as YFSETQ. The V gene lost 2 bases and the J gene lost 0 bases, with 8 bases spanning the gap. The CDR3 runs 14 residues. It was with 60 Vbeta and 13 Jbeta primers that the PCR ran. The data were produced by immunoSEQ multiplex PCR, yet TCRdb's version contains in-frame clones alone and is incomplete. Altogether some 150,000 clones are present, 60% to 85% being singletons, with the ten largest covering about 4%. V and J are TRBV5-1 and TRBJ2-5; unclear D gene. The sequenced material came from PBMCs. This receptor was obtained from a woman aged 40 to 49 in good health and CMV-seronegative. The DNA of the CDR3 is TGCGCCAGCAGCTTTTCCCAGGACCAAGAGACCCAGTACTTC. This encodes CASSFSQDQETQYF.